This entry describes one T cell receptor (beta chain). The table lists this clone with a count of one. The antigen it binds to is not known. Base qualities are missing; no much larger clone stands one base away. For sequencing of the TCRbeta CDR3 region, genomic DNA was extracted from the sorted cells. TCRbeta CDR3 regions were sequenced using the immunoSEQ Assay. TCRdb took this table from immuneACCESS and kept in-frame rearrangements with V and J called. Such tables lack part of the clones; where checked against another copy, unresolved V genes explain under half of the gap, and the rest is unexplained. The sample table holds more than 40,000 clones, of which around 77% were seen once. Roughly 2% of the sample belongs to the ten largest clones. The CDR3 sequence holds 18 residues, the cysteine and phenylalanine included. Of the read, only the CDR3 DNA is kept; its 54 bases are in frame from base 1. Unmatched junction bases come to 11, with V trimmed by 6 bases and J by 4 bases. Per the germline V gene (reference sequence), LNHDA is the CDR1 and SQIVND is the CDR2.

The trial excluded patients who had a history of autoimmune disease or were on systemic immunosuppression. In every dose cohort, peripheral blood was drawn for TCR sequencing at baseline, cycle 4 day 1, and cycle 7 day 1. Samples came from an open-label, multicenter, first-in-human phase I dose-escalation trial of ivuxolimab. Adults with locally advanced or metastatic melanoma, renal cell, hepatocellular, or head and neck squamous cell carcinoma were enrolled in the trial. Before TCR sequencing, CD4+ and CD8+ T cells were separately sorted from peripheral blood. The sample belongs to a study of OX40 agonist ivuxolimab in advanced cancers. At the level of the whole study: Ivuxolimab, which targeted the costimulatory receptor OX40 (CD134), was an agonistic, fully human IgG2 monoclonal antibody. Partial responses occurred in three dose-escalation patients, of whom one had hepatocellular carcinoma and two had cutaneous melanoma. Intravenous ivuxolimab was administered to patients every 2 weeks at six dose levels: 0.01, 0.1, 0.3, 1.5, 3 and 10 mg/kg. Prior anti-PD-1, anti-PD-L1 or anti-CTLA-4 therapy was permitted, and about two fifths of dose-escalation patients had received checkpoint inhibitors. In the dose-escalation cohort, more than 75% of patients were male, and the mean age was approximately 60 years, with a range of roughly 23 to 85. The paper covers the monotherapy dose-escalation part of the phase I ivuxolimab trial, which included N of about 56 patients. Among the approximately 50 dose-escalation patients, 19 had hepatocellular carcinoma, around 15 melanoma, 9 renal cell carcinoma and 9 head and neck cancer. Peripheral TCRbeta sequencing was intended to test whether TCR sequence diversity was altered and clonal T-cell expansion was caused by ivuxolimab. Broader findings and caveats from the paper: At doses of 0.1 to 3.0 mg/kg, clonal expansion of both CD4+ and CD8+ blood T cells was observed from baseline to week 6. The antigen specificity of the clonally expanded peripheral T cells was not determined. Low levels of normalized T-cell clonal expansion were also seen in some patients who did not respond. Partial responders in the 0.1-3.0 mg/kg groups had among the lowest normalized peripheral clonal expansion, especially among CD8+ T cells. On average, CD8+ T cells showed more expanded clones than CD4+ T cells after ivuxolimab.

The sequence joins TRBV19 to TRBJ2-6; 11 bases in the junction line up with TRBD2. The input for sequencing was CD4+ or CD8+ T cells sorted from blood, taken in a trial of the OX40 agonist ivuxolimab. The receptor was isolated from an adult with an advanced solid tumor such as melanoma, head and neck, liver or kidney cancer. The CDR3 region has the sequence CASRATLAGVPGANVLTF. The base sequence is TGTGCCAGTAGGGCCACACTAGCGGGAGTGCCCGGGGCCAACGTCCTGACTTTC.